This T cell receptor (beta chain) was captured in a study of blood T cell repertoires in COVID-19. In the original workflow: For nucleated cells, counts were estimated from reference gene primer amplification. TCRdb's copy holds only in-frame clones and misses some; the assay was immunoSEQ multiplex PCR. That table furnishes V, J and clone size, whereas the DNA furnished D and trimming. The sample yields more than 250,000 clones, around 88% seen once. The CDR3 runs 15 residues. Trimming at V came to 2 bases and at J to 6 bases, leaving 4 bases not matched to a gene. Germline lookup yields CDR1 SGHRS and CDR2 YFSETQ.

This TCR was sampled from a woman in her fifties or sixties with acute or convalescent COVID-19. The sample taken for sequencing was peripheral blood. The gene calls are TRBV5-1 and TRBJ2-2; 10 nucleotides align to TRBD2. CDR3: CASSFASGSPGELFF. As DNA, the CDR3 is TGCGCCAGCAGCTTTGCTAGCGGGAGTCCCGGGGAGCTGTTTTTT. The full variable domain, completed using reference TRBV5-1 and TRBJ2-2, is KAGVTQTPRYLIKTRGQQVTLSCSPISGHRSVSWYQQTPGQGLQFLFEYFSETQRNKGNFPGRFSGRQFSNSRSEMNVSTLELGDSALYLCASSFASGSPGELFFGEGSRLTVL.